A single sample is the source of the 20 T cell receptor beta chains below, sequenced in a study of blood T cell repertoires in COVID-19. The table came from immunoSEQ multiplex PCR; TCRdb's copy has only in-frame clones and leaves some out. The data contain about 150,000 clones, about 79% of them singletons. The material sequenced was peripheral blood. The receptors shown here come from a woman in her fifties or sixties in a cohort sampled during active or convalescent COVID-19.

This clone was counted a single time. V gene TRBV2 combines with J gene TRBJ1-1; TRBD1 is a possible D gene (6 bases). Between the trimmed V and J ends, which lost 4 bases and 13 bases, there was a span of 22 bases. There are 14 residues in the CDR3. CDR1 and CDR2 (germline): SNHLY, FYNNEI. DNA of the CDR3: TGTGCCAGCAGTGTACGACAGGCCCAAGTTAATGATTTCTTT. Its translation is CASSVRQAQVNDFF.

The chain is built from TRBV5-1 and TRBJ1-2; no definite D call. Trimming stripped 4 bases from V and 6 bases from J, with 10 bases between. This CDR3 contains 12 residues. CDR1 and CDR2 (germline): SGHRS, YFSETQ. The DNA for the CDR3 is TGCGCCAGCAGCCTGAATACAAATGGCTACACCTTC. It yields the protein CASSLNTNGYTF.

The V gene is TRBV30, the J gene TRBJ1-2; TRBD1 aligns across 11 bases. The CDR3 spans 14 residues. From germline, CDR1 is GTSNPN and CDR2 SVGIG (reference sequence). V shed 3 bases, J shed 5 bases, and the junction held 5 bases outside the gene matches. The CDR3 protein is CAWSPDRGPYGYTF. The DNA for the CDR3 is TGTGCCTGGAGCCCGGACAGGGGGCCATATGGCTACACCTTC.

The chain has TRBV6-1 and TRBJ2-7; 7 bases map to TRBD1. The junction had 9 bases not matched to a gene; V was cut back by 4 bases and J by 0 bases. Germline V gives CDR1 MNHNS, CDR2 SASEGT. The CDR3 is made up of 16 amino acids. The CDR3 sequence: CASSVLPSGGSYEQYF. In nucleotides, the CDR3 is TGTGCCAGCAGTGTTCTCCCGTCAGGGGGCTCCTACGAGCAGTACTTC.

The chain employs TRBV7-3 and TRBJ1-2; the match to TRBD1 covers 9 bases. V lost 4 bases, J lost 7 bases, and 4 bases stayed unmatched. Germline V CDR1 and CDR2: SGHTA, FQGTGA. This CDR3 contains 13 residues. The CDR3 here is CASSSGTGTGYTF. CDR3 DNA: TGTGCCAGCAGCTCCGGGACAGGGACTGGCTACACCTTC.

The chain recombines TRBV6-1 with TRBJ2-1; TRBD1 aligns across 9 bases. V lost 2 bases and J lost 8; bases outside the gene matches: 7. The CDR3 contains 15 residues. Germline V gene data show CDR1 as MNHNS and CDR2 as SASEGT. The CDR3 sequence is CASSEHPGQGDEQFF. The DNA of the CDR3 is TGTGCCAGCAGTGAACACCCGGGACAGGGAGATGAGCAGTTCTTC.

The gene calls are TRBV12-3 or TRBV12-4 and TRBJ2-5; D is perhaps TRBD2 (5 bases). The CDR3 sequence is 12 residues long. The V gene lost 6 bases and the J gene lost 9 bases, with 14 bases spanning the gap. The CDR3 here is CASSTTWEPQYF. CDR3 DNA: TGTGCCAGCAGCACAACCTGGGAGCCCCAGTACTTC.

The chain employs TRBV24-1 and TRBJ2-1; 8 nucleotides align to TRBD2. V was pared by 5 bases and J by 4 bases, with 3 bases of the junction left unmatched. This CDR3 spans 14 amino acids. Germline V gives CDR1 KGHDR, CDR2 SFDVKD. CDR3 residues: CATSGLAGYNEQFF. The CDR3 nucleotides are TGTGCCACCAGTGGTCTAGCGGGTTACAATGAGCAGTTCTTC.

This chain uses TRBV24-1 with TRBJ2-3; TRBD1 matches at 9 bases. The CDR3 loop spans 13 amino acids. Germline CDR1 and CDR2: KGHDR and SFDVKD. V trimming: 5 bases; J trimming: 14 bases; junction bases outside the gene matches: 10. The CDR3 reads CATSASGQGSRYF. In DNA, the CDR3 is TGTGCCACCAGTGCCTCAGGACAGGGGAGTCGGTATTTT.

The chain employs TRBV10-2 and TRBJ2-3, with 10 bases matching TRBD2. Unmatched junction bases numbered 2, after V lost 4 bases and J lost 1 base. Looked up from germline, CDR1 is WSHSY and CDR2 is SAAADI. The CDR3 loop spans 15 amino acids. The CDR3 here is CASSGTSGGTDTQYF. The CDR3 DNA reads as TGCGCCAGCAGTGGAACTAGCGGGGGCACAGATACGCAGTATTTT.

The table lists this clone with a count of one. V is TRBV3-1 (or the pseudogene TRBV3-2) and J is TRBJ2-1, with D tentatively TRBD1 (5 bases). CDR1 is LGHDT, CDR2 YNNKEL, per germline (reference sequence). V dropped 1 base and J dropped 6 bases, with 22 bases sitting between them. The CDR3 is 18 amino acids. CDR3 protein: CASSQATGDSQTVNEQFF. CDR3 in DNA: TGTGCCAGCAGCCAAGCTACAGGAGACTCACAAACAGTCAATGAGCAGTTCTTC.

The chain employs TRBV6-6 and TRBJ1-5; D is undetermined. The CDR3 runs to 14 residues. The V end lost 2 bases, the J end lost 0 bases, and 5 bases lay between the germline ends. CDR1 MNHNY and CDR2 SVGAGI come from the germline V gene (reference sequence). The CDR3 here is CASSYSGSNQPQHF. The CDR3, as DNA: TGTGCCAGCAGTTACAGCGGTAGCAATCAGCCCCAGCATTTT.

The table lists this clone with many counts. The chain employs TRBV6-1 and TRBJ1-2, with 8 nucleotides matching TRBD1. The J segment lost 8 bases and the V segment lost 0 bases, leaving 5 bases of the junction unmatched. This CDR3 spans 14 amino acids. Germline V gene sequence: CDR1 MNHNS, CDR2 SASEGT. CDR3 DNA: TGTGCCAGCAGTGAAGCGGAGACAGGGGACGGCTACACCTTC. Translating gives CASSEAETGDGYTF.

This chain uses TRBV7-2 with TRBJ1-2, with TRBD1 identical over 8 bases. After removal of 1 base from V and 6 bases from J, the junction contained 4 bases not matched to a gene. This CDR3 is 14 amino acids long. Germline V lookup: CDR1 SGHTA, CDR2 FQGNSA. CDR3 bases: TGTGCCAGCAGCTTAGGCGGGACAGGTCATGGCTACACCTTC. Translated: CASSLGGTGHGYTF.

The chain combines TRBV18 with TRBJ2-3, with a tentative D call TRBD2 (6 bases). The germline V and J ends were trimmed by 3 bases and 0 bases, with 13 bases remaining between them. The CDR3 has 16 residues. Looked up from germline, CDR1 is KGHSH and CDR2 is LQKENI. The CDR3 bases are TGTGCCAGCTCACCCATACGGGAGCCTAGCACAGATACGCAGTATTTT. It translates to CASSPIREPSTDTQYF.

The V call is TRBV7-3, the J call TRBJ1-1; 8 bases align to TRBD1. Germline V lookup: CDR1 SGHTA, CDR2 FQGTGA. The CDR3 is 13 amino acids. The trim removed 5 bases at V and 5 bases at J, leaving 4 bases unmatched. CDR3 protein: CASSPGGSTEAFF. In nucleotides, the CDR3 is TGTGCCAGCAGCCCAGGGGGCAGTACTGAAGCTTTCTTT.

The V and J genes are TRBV18 and TRBJ2-3; 10 nucleotides match TRBD2. CDR1 and CDR2 (germline): KGHSH, LQKENI. The CDR3 covers 15 residues. Unmatched junction bases numbered 8, after V lost 6 bases and J lost 5 bases. The CDR3 DNA reads as TGTGCCAGCTCGCCTAGCGGGGGTCCAGGAGATACGCAGTATTTT. Translating it yields CASSPSGGPGDTQYF.

This clone was detected a few times. The rearrangement links TRBV12-3 or TRBV12-4 to TRBJ1-2, with 11 bases fitting TRBD1. V gave up 6 bases and J gave up 10 bases; unmatched junction bases: 4. This CDR3 has 12 amino acids. The CDR3 loop reads CASSGQGADYTF. In nucleotides, the CDR3 is TGTGCCAGCAGCGGACAGGGGGCGGACTACACCTTC.

This clone has just one count. V gene TRBV11-2 combines with J gene TRBJ1-5, with TRBD1 matching 8 bases. CDR1 and CDR2 (germline): SGHAT, FQNNGV. With 5 bases clipped from V and 6 bases from J, the junction kept 6 bases outside the gene matches. CDR3 size: 14 residues. CDR3 region: CASSPGGVGQPQHF. The DNA for the CDR3 is TGTGCCAGCAGCCCAGGGGGCGTAGGTCAGCCCCAGCATTTT.

The chain is built from TRBV5-6 and TRBJ1-1; 9 bases are a match to TRBD1. Per the germline V gene, CDR1 is SGHDT and CDR2 is YYEEEE. The V gene end was trimmed by 1 base and the J gene end by 1 base; junction bases not matched to a gene: 2. There are 15 residues in the CDR3. The DNA for the CDR3 is TGTGCCAGCAGCTTGTGGGGACAGGGGAACACTGAAGCTTTCTTT. This gives the protein CASSLWGQGNTEAFF.